The entry that follows covers one T cell receptor (beta chain) sequence. Authors' analysis steps: Using reference gene primer amplification, nucleated cell counts were estimated. TCRdb's copy holds only in-frame clones and misses some; the assay was immunoSEQ multiplex PCR. V and J calls and clone size are those listed in that table; D and trimming were worked out from the DNA. The profile covers about 98,000 clones, with roughly 80% appearing a single time and about 10% taken by the ten largest. The data were obtained in a study of blood T cell repertoires in COVID-19. For the study at large: Specimens from acute and convalescent COVID-19 originated in the United States, Italy and Spain.

Germline CDR1 reads MDHEN; CDR2 reads SYDVKM. This CDR3 has 13 residues. The V and J ends lost 5 bases and 4 bases respectively, with 11 bases between them. Sequencing was carried out using peripheral blood. The clonotype was recovered from a woman of 80 years or more with acute or convalescent COVID-19. The chain has TRBV28 and TRBJ1-1; unclear D gene. CDR3 bases: TGTGCCAGCAGTCCCCCCGGTAGCACTGAAGCTTTCTTT. Translation: CASSPPGSTEAFF.